This TCR beta chain was identified during a study of T cell responses to AZD1222 COVID-19 vaccine. General study findings and limits: The repertoires were collected only after the peak T cell response. White British people made up most donors, females outnumbered males, and clonal diversity was possibly underestimated. With dominance at 160-218 and 743-854, vaccine-associated CD4 TCRs spanned spike.

The CDR3 loop spans 13 amino acids. V gave up 8 bases and J gave up 2 bases, with 11 bases separating them. The germline V gene has CDR1 MNHEY and CDR2 SVGAGI. Data came from immunoSEQ multiplex PCR; TCRdb stores just in-frame clones and leaves some out. This table has around 140,000 clones, more than 85% appearing once. Concerning this clone: No antigen is known for it.

This chain links TRBV6-5 with TRBJ2-3; perhaps TRBD2 as D (5 bases). This clonotype was obtained from an adult who had recovered from COVID-19. The starting material was peripheral blood, obtained after recovery from COVID-19. CDR3 coding DNA: TGTGCCAGCGGTCGGGAACCCACAGATACGCAGTATTTT. It specifies CASGREPTDTQYF.